A selection of T cell receptor beta chains follows, all from one sample in a study of regulatory T cells in long-lasting Graves disease. TCRdb reprocessed the multiplex PCR reads with MiXCR, giving one entry per CDR3 protein. In the table there are a few hundred thousand distinct CDR3 sequences, 10% to 15% of which are singletons. The same data also contributed to another study, on T cells in Graves' hyperthyroidism and ophthalmopathy.

This specimen was peripheral blood mononuclear cells (PBMCs), taken at new diagnosis, from a patient treated with antithyroid drugs. These receptors were taken from a woman younger than 30 with Graves disease. Each CDR3 is given with its conserved first and last residue. The D gene is left open where the match is weak. The size entry is marked missing in some rows and otherwise reads once, few, many or a size class.

CDR3: CASSLDLLAPHNEQFF
DNA: TGTGCCAGCAGCCTGGATCTCCTAGCGCCTCACAATGAGCAGTTCTTC
J: TRBJ2-1
size: NA
D: NA
length: 16
V: TRBV5-6

CDR3: CASSLNRGTDTQYF
DNA: TGTGCCAGCAGCTTAAATCGTGGGACAGATACGCAGTATTTT
J: TRBJ2-3
size: NA
D: NA
length: 14
V: TRBV7-8

CDR3: CASSYLYYGYTF
DNA: TGTGCCAGCAGTTATCTGTACTATGGCTACACCTTC
J: TRBJ1-2
size: NA
D: NA
length: 12
V: TRBV6-2/TRBV6-3

CDR3: CASHTLYTEAFF
DNA: TGTGCCAGCCACACCCTCTACACTGAAGCTTTCTTT
J: TRBJ1-1
size: NA
D: NA
length: 12
V: TRBV2

CDR3: CASSQVIITGRFGTSGQETQYF
DNA: TGCGCCAGCAGCCAAGTCATAATAACCGGCAGATTCGGGACTAGCGGACAAGAGACCCAGTACTTC
J: TRBJ2-5
size: NA
D: TRBD2
length: 22
V: TRBV4-3

CDR3: CASSSRGFSSTEAFF
DNA: TGCGCCAGCAGCTCGAGAGGGTTTTCGAGCACTGAAGCTTTCTTT
J: TRBJ1-1
size: many
D: NA
length: 15
V: TRBV5-1

CDR3: CATSDFKGFGTDTQYF
DNA: TGTGCCACCAGTGATTTTAAGGGCTTCGGCACAGATACGCAGTATTTT
J: TRBJ2-3
size: NA
D: NA
length: 16
V: TRBV24-1

CDR3: CASSPLTSGGANEQFF
DNA: TGTGCCAGCAGCCCTTTGACTAGCGGGGGGGCAAATGAGCAGTTCTTC
J: TRBJ2-1
size: many
D: TRBD2
length: 16
V: TRBV7-8

CDR3: CASGYPVNTEAFF
DNA: TGTGCCAGTGGGTACCCGGTAAACACTGAAGCTTTCTTT
J: TRBJ1-1
size: NA
D: NA
length: 13
V: TRBV19

CDR3: CASSFTRYYEQYF
DNA: TGTGCCAGCAGCTTTACTAGATACTACGAGCAGTACTTC
J: TRBJ2-7
size: many
D: NA
length: 13
V: TRBV13

CDR3: CASSPPEAHTQYF
DNA: TGTGCCAGCAGCCCACCAGAGGCGCATACGCAGTATTTT
J: TRBJ2-3
size: many
D: NA
length: 13
V: TRBV7-3

CDR3: CASSPIIGGSEQYF
DNA: TGTGCCAGCAGCCCCATTATAGGGGGCAGCGAGCAGTACTTC
J: TRBJ2-7
size: few
D: TRBD1
length: 14
V: TRBV7-2

CDR3: CASSLGRGPNTGELFF
DNA: TGTGCCAGCAGTTTGGGGCGGGGTCCGAACACCGGGGAGCTGTTTTTT
J: TRBJ2-2
size: many
D: NA
length: 16
V: TRBV12-3/TRBV12-4

CDR3: CASSFRLIPNIQYF
DNA: TGTGCCAGCAGCTTTAGGCTGATACCAAACATTCAGTACTTC
J: TRBJ2-4
size: few
D: NA
length: 14
V: TRBV7-9

CDR3: CASAQRTGFNEQYF
DNA: TGTGCCAGTGCACAGCGGACAGGGTTCAACGAGCAGTACTTC
J: TRBJ2-7
size: NA
D: TRBD1
length: 14
V: TRBV19

CDR3: CASSFGWEGRGGNEQFF
DNA: TGTGCCAGCAGTTTCGGGTGGGAGGGCCGGGGGGGGAATGAGCAGTTCTTC
J: TRBJ2-1
size: few
D: TRBD2
length: 17
V: TRBV28

CDR3: CSAFERQDLFGYTF
DNA: TGCAGTGCTTTTGAACGACAGGACCTTTTTGGCTACACCTTC
J: TRBJ1-2
size: few
D: NA
length: 14
V: TRBV20-1

CDR3: CASSVGSSYTF
DNA: TGTGCCAGCAGCGTAGGCAGCAGCTACACCTTC
J: TRBJ1-2
size: many
D: NA
length: 11
V: TRBV9

CDR3: CASTTKRASDNFYEQYF
DNA: TGTGCCAGCACCACGAAACGGGCTAGCGACAACTTCTACGAGCAGTACTTC
J: TRBJ2-7
size: NA
D: NA
length: 17
V: TRBV28

CDR3: CASSSLPGQGAFVETQYF
DNA: TGTGCCAGCAGCTCCCTCCCGGGACAGGGGGCTTTCGTAGAGACCCAGTACTTC
J: TRBJ2-5
size: many
D: TRBD1
length: 18
V: TRBV7-3

CDR3: CASSLAGGYQETQYF
DNA: TGTGCCAGCAGTTTAGCGGGGGGCTACCAAGAGACCCAGTACTTC
J: TRBJ2-5
size: many
D: TRBD2
length: 15
V: TRBV6-5

CDR3: CASSQAEGAYTGELFF
DNA: TGCGCCAGCAGCCAAGCGGAGGGGGCGTATACCGGGGAGCTGTTTTTT
J: TRBJ2-2
size: NA
D: NA
length: 16
V: TRBV4-3

CDR3: CASSSPGSAANEQFF
DNA: TGTGCCAGCAGTTCCCCGGGAAGCGCAGCGAATGAGCAGTTCTTC
J: TRBJ2-1
size: many
D: NA
length: 15
V: TRBV28

CDR3: CASSFTPGQGQETQYF
DNA: TGCGCCAGCAGCTTCACCCCGGGACAGGGGCAAGAGACCCAGTACTTC
J: TRBJ2-5
size: NA
D: TRBD1
length: 16
V: TRBV5-1

CDR3: CASRLKDFGSNQPQHF
DNA: TGTGCCAGCAGGTTAAAGGATTTCGGGAGTAATCAGCCCCAGCATTTT
J: TRBJ1-5
size: many
D: NA
length: 16
V: TRBV7-6

CDR3: CSVRAVGGVSYNEQFF
DNA: TGCAGCGTGAGGGCCGTAGGAGGGGTTTCCTACAATGAGCAGTTCTTC
J: TRBJ2-1
size: many
D: NA
length: 16
V: TRBV29-1

CDR3: CASSPGGTGELFF
DNA: TGCGCCAGCAGCCCAGGGGGGACCGGGGAGCTGTTTTTT
J: TRBJ2-2
size: many
D: NA
length: 13
V: TRBV5-1

CDR3: CASSPLAGSTDTQYF
DNA: TGTGCCAGCAGCCCCCTAGCGGGGAGCACAGATACGCAGTATTTT
J: TRBJ2-3
size: many
D: TRBD2
length: 15
V: TRBV11-1

CDR3: CASSTRTGERSPLHF
DNA: TGTGCCAGCAGCACCCGGACAGGGGAAAGGTCACCCCTCCACTTT
J: TRBJ1-6
size: NA
D: TRBD1
length: 15
V: TRBV5-5

CDR3: CSVMVGDRSYEQYF
DNA: TGCAGCGTTATGGTCGGGGACCGCTCCTACGAGCAGTACTTC
J: TRBJ2-7
size: NA
D: NA
length: 14
V: TRBV29-1

CDR3: CASSPTGEPITDTQYF
DNA: TGTGCCAGCAGTCCTACAGGGGAACCTATAACAGATACGCAGTATTTT
J: TRBJ2-3
size: many
D: TRBD1
length: 16
V: TRBV12-3/TRBV12-4

CDR3: CASSESIGHSSYNEQFF
DNA: TGCGCCAGCAGTGAGTCGATAGGCCATTCCTCCTACAATGAGCAGTTCTTC
J: TRBJ2-1
size: many
D: NA
length: 17
V: TRBV10-1

CDR3: CASSFGALPLETQYF
DNA: TGTGCCAGCAGTTTTGGGGCTCTCCCATTGGAGACCCAGTACTTC
J: TRBJ2-5
size: few
D: NA
length: 15
V: TRBV27

CDR3: CASSRVASGGYTF
DNA: TGTGCCAGCAGCCGGGTGGCCTCTGGGGGCTACACCTTC
J: TRBJ1-2
size: many
D: NA
length: 13
V: TRBV11-2

CDR3: CASSFGMGQGEGNTEAFF
DNA: TGTGCCAGCAGCTTTGGAATGGGACAGGGGGAGGGGAACACTGAAGCTTTCTTT
J: TRBJ1-1
size: NA
D: TRBD1
length: 18
V: TRBV11-2

CDR3: CSVFLTGAFAEAFF
DNA: TGCAGCGTCTTTTTAACAGGGGCTTTTGCTGAAGCTTTCTTT
J: TRBJ1-1
size: few
D: TRBD1
length: 14
V: TRBV29-1

CDR3: CASSGSGTDNNEQFF
DNA: TGTGCCAGCAGTGGGTCCGGGACAGATAACAATGAGCAGTTCTTC
J: TRBJ2-1
size: few
D: TRBD1
length: 15
V: TRBV2

CDR3: CASSPWFRGRNQETQYF
DNA: TGTGCCAGCAGTCCCTGGTTTAGGGGCCGAAACCAAGAGACCCAGTACTTC
J: TRBJ2-5
size: many
D: NA
length: 17
V: TRBV28

CDR3: CATSDPGPSSYEQYF
DNA: TGTGCCACCAGTGACCCGGGACCTTCTTCCTACGAGCAGTACTTC
J: TRBJ2-7
size: many
D: NA
length: 15
V: TRBV24-1

CDR3: CSARETRGLKALNYEQYF
DNA: TGCAGTGCTAGAGAAACCAGGGGGCTAAAAGCATTGAACTACGAGCAGTACTTC
J: TRBJ2-7
size: many
D: TRBD1
length: 18
V: TRBV20-1

CDR3: CASTSRGGHFSGNTIYF
DNA: TGTGCCAGCACCTCAAGGGGAGGGCATTTCAGCGGAAACACCATATATTTT
J: TRBJ1-3
size: few
D: NA
length: 17
V: TRBV27

CDR3: CASSVEHGRETQYF
DNA: TGTGCCAGCAGCGTAGAGCACGGCAGAGAGACCCAGTACTTC
J: TRBJ2-5
size: NA
D: NA
length: 14
V: TRBV9

CDR3: CASSLYSGRTYNEQFF
DNA: TGTGCCAGCAGTTTATATAGCGGGAGAACCTACAATGAGCAGTTCTTC
J: TRBJ2-1
size: many
D: TRBD2
length: 16
V: TRBV28

CDR3: CATKGAGVWNTEAFF
DNA: TGTGCCACAAAGGGGGCGGGGGTTTGGAACACTGAAGCTTTCTTT
J: TRBJ1-1
size: few
D: TRBD1
length: 15
V: TRBV10-3